Listed below are T cell receptor beta chains from one sample, sequenced in a study of T cell clonotyping in hematopoietic cell transplantation. Repertoires were generated with immunoSEQ multiplex PCR, while TCRdb's copy carries only in-frame clones and drops some. Here the sample spans under 10,000 clones, roughly 76% being singletons. Sequencing used peripheral blood mononuclear cells, obtained 180 days after allogeneic stem cell transplant. These receptors originate from a female patient aged 50 to 60 who had an allogeneic stem cell transplant from an unrelated donor, so the T cells may come from the graft donor. Some clones in this sample may be carry-over from other donors' samples. CDR3s include the opening cysteine and the closing phenylalanine or tryptophan. The D gene is left open where the match is weak. Size is omitted from some rows. Given values are once, few, many or a class for expanded clones.

v_call	clone_size	d_call	j_call	cdr3_aa	cdr3_nt
TRBV25-1	-	-	TRBJ1-1	CASSLGENTEAFF	TGTGCCAGCAGTCTGGGAGAGAACACTGAAGCTTTCTTT
TRBV6-5	-	TRBD1	TRBJ1-2	CASSYAGGPYGYTF	TGTGCCAGCAGTTACGCAGGGGGTCCTTATGGCTACACCTTC
TRBV7-6	-	TRBD2	TRBJ2-1	CASSPSGSSNEQFF	TGTGCCAGCAGCCCTAGCGGGAGTAGTAATGAGCAGTTCTTC
TRBV2	-	TRBD2	TRBJ2-2	CASSAGANTGELFF	TGTGCCAGCAGCGCGGGAGCGAACACCGGGGAGCTGTTTTTT
TRBV4-3	once	-	TRBJ1-1	CASSQDTRGLQAFF	TGCGCCAGCAGCCAAGATACCCGGGGGCTCCAAGCTTTCTTT
TRBV9	-	-	TRBJ2-6	CASSVGLGANVLTF	TGTGCCAGCAGCGTAGGACTTGGGGCCAACGTCCTGACTTTC
TRBV4-1	once	-	TRBJ2-7	CASSRLGEGRHEQYF	TGCGCCAGCAGCCGGCTCGGGGAAGGGCGCCACGAGCAGTACTTC
TRBV6-1	-	-	TRBJ2-6	CASSERASGANVLTF	TGTGCCAGCAGTGAAAGGGCCTCTGGGGCCAACGTCCTGACTTTC
TRBV5-1	-	-	TRBJ1-3	CASSLVPRSTGNTIYF	TGCGCCAGCAGCTTGGTTCCCAGATCAACTGGAAACACCATATATTTT
TRBV5-1	once	-	TRBJ1-6	CASSLDMLGTAYSPLHF	TGCGCCAGCAGCTTGGACATGTTGGGGACTGCCTATTCACCCCTCCACTTT
TRBV6-1	-	-	TRBJ2-6	CASSAAAPIYSGANVLTF	TGTGCCAGCAGTGCCGCAGCGCCCATCTATTCTGGGGCCAACGTCCTGACTTTC
TRBV7-3	-	TRBD1	TRBJ2-7	CASSLKRQGATYEQYF	TGTGCCAGCAGCTTAAAACGACAGGGGGCGACCTACGAGCAGTACTTC
TRBV11-3	-	-	TRBJ2-2	CASSLARANTGELFF	TGTGCCAGCAGCTTAGCCAGGGCGAACACCGGGGAGCTGTTTTTT
TRBV27	-	TRBD2	TRBJ2-7	CASSLGSGGVDEQYF	TGTGCCAGCAGTTTGGGTAGCGGGGGGGTTGACGAGCAGTACTTC
TRBV28	-	-	TRBJ2-5	CASRIWSQDTMGQTQYF	TGTGCCAGCAGAATTTGGTCCCAGGACACCATGGGACAGACCCAGTACTTC
TRBV27	-	-	TRBJ1-1	CASSLSGINTEAFF	TGTGCCAGCAGTTTATCGGGGATTAACACTGAAGCTTTCTTT
TRBV28	-	-	TRBJ1-1	CASTSPVGPFF	TGTGCCAGCACAAGCCCCGTAGGTCCTTTCTTT